This T cell receptor beta chain was captured in a study of T cell responses to AZD1222 COVID-19 vaccine. With respect to this clone: Its cognate antigen is unknown.

V was cut by 5 bases and J by 6 bases, with 13 bases left in between. This CDR3 spans 14 amino acids. Germline-derived CDR1 and CDR2 are LGHNA and YSLEER. Overall study findings and caveats: Clonal diversity may have been underestimated in mostly white British donors. Nearly half of unique spike-specific TCRs reportedly avoided B.1.351 and B.1.1.7 mutated regions. Researchers took repertoire samples only after the peak T cell response had come.

Libraries were prepared by immunoSEQ multiplex PCR; TCRdb keeps only in-frame clonotypes and omits some of them. Seen here are about 67,000 clones, roughly 84% observed once, and the top ten hold 21%. The sequencing here drew on peripheral blood, taken on day 0 of AZD1222 vaccination. This TCR derives from an adult in good health. The chain carries TRBV4-3 and TRBJ1-4; TRBD1 is a possible D gene (5 bases). The CDR3 loop reads CASSSSTGDEKLFF. The CDR3 DNA follows: TGCGCCAGCAGCTCGAGTACGGGGGATGAAAAACTGTTTTTT.